The 22 T cell receptor beta chains given below trace back to one sample, sequenced in a study of vaccination effects on CD4 cells after COVID-19. Some clones are missing from TCRdb's copy, which holds only in-frame ones; the method was immunoSEQ multiplex PCR. The data show roughly 70,000 clones, less than 80% seen once. ViraFEST expansion of antigen-specific CD4+ T cells with viral peptide pools preceded sequencing. Investigators separated out CD4+ T cells once approximately 11 days of culture had passed. Participants were given two doses of BNT162b2 or mRNA-1273 vaccine. No antigen has been assigned to these receptors. This material consisted of CD4+ T cells from PBMCs cultured with HCoV-OC43 spike peptides, taken after COVID-19 vaccination. Stated subset: HCoV-OC43 spike overlapping peptide pool stimulation. The receptors stem from a human donor who received a COVID-19 vaccine.

V usage is TRBV7-9 and J usage is TRBJ2-2, with TRBD1 matching over 9 bases. This CDR3 spans 14 amino acids. J was trimmed by 4 bases and V by 4 bases; bases with no gene match: 1. CDR1 and CDR2 from the germline V gene are SEHNR and FQNEAQ (reference sequence). The CDR3 reads CASSSTGGTGELFF. Here the CDR3 DNA reads TGTGCCAGCAGCTCGACAGGGGGCACCGGGGAGCTGTTTTTT. Drawing the rest from reference TRBV7-9 and TRBJ2-2, the complete variable domain is DTGVSQNPRHKITKRGQNVTFRCDPISEHNRLYWYRQTLGQGPEFLTYFQNEAQLEKSRLLSDRFSAERPKGSFSTLEIQRTEQGDSAMYLCASSSTGGTGELFFGEGSRLTVL.

The chain links TRBV3-1 (or the pseudogene TRBV3-2) to TRBJ1-6, with TRBD1 matching over 7 bases. V lost 9 bases, J lost 7 bases, and 9 bases stayed unmatched. This CDR3 has 14 residues. Germline CDR1 and CDR2: LGHDT and YNNKEL (reference sequence). The CDR3 coding sequence is TGTGCCAGTGGACCCAGGGGGGAAAATTCACCCCTCCACTTT. It yields the protein CASGPRGENSPLHF.

This clone was picked up one time. The CDR3 DNA sequence: TGTGCCAGCAGTGACTCAGGGCTCTCAGGTACGCAGTATTTT. This sequence encodes CASSDSGLSGTQYF. The gene calls are TRBV2 and TRBJ2-3; a possible D gene is TRBD1 (5 bases). Germline V lookup: CDR1 SNHLY, CDR2 FYNNEI. This CDR3 contains 14 residues. The germline V and J ends were trimmed by 3 bases and 8 bases, with 15 bases remaining between them.

The V gene is TRBV5-1, the J gene TRBJ1-1, with 8 positions matching TRBD1. Germline CDR1 is SGHRS and CDR2 is YFSETQ. The CDR3 covers 15 residues. With 4 bases clipped from V and 1 base from J, the junction kept 6 bases outside the gene matches. The CDR3 DNA is TGCGCCAGCAGCCCCAGGGGGCTGGGGAACACTGAAGCTTTCTTT. As protein: CASSPRGLGNTEAFF.

The chain employs TRBV18 and TRBJ2-5, with TRBD2 identical over 11 bases. CDR1 KGHSH and CDR2 LQKENI come from the germline V gene. V shed 5 bases, J shed 3 bases, and the junction held 14 bases outside the gene matches. The CDR3 totals 18 residues. The CDR3: CASSYNAASGGREETQYF. In DNA, the CDR3 is TGTGCCAGCTCATACAATGCCGCTAGCGGGGGGCGAGAAGAGACCCAGTACTTC.

This rearrangement joins TRBV11-3 to TRBJ1-6; perhaps TRBD1 as D (6 bases). V lost 1 base and J lost 7, with 8 bases in between. The V gene's germline CDR1 is SGHNT and CDR2 YENEEA. The CDR3 is 14 amino acids. CDR3 coding DNA: TGTGCCAGCAGCTTAGCAGGGGTAAATTCACCCCTCCACTTT. Translating it yields CASSLAGVNSPLHF.

The rearrangement links TRBV18 to TRBJ1-6; TRBD1 is a possible D gene (6 bases). Trimming cost V 3 bases and J 2 bases, with 11 bases left between them. The CDR3 length is 16 residues. CDR1 KGHSH and CDR2 LQKENI come from the germline V gene. The CDR3 coding sequence is TGTGCCAGCTCACCTGGGGGGGCGGCCTATAATTCACCCCTCCACTTT. Translating it yields CASSPGGAAYNSPLHF.

The rearrangement uses TRBV19 and TRBJ2-3; TRBD2 aligns across 9 bases. J was trimmed by 3 bases and V by 4 bases; bases with no gene match: 5. The CDR3 spans 15 residues. Germline CDR1 is LNHDA and CDR2 is SQIVND (reference sequence). The CDR3 DNA reads TGTGCCAGTAGTACCCGACTAGCGGAGACAGATACGCAGTATTTT. Its protein is CASSTRLAETDTQYF.

The chain joins TRBV5-1 to TRBJ1-2; the D gene is possibly TRBD1 (5 bases). Germline V lookup: CDR1 SGHRS, CDR2 YFSETQ. The ends were cut back, 2 bases at V and 8 bases at J, with 22 bases in the middle. This CDR3 has 16 residues. As DNA, the CDR3 is TGCGCCAGCAGCTTCGACCCGGGATATAAAGGGGAGGGCTACACCTTC. This translates into CASSFDPGYKGEGYTF.

V gene TRBV19 combines with J gene TRBJ1-5; 9 bases agree with TRBD1. V trimming: 3 bases; J trimming: 6 bases; junction bases outside the gene matches: 3. Germline V gene lookup returns CDR1 LNHDA and CDR2 SQIVND (reference sequence). CDR3 size: 14 residues. This CDR3 is CASSIGDRAQPQHF. DNA of the CDR3: TGTGCCAGTAGTATTGGGGACAGGGCTCAGCCCCAGCATTTT.

This CDR3 is CASSIDRTVTRNEQFF. The CDR3 DNA reads as TGTGCCAGTAGTATAGACCGGACTGTTACCCGCAATGAGCAGTTCTTC. This chain uses TRBV19 with TRBJ2-1; D is perhaps TRBD2 (5 bases). V shed 0 bases and J shed 6 bases, with 15 bases lying between them. Germline CDR1 reads LNHDA; CDR2 reads SQIVND (reference sequence). The CDR3 has 16 residues.

The gene calls are TRBV4-3 and TRBJ2-2; D unresolved. Per the germline V gene, CDR1 is LGHNA and CDR2 is YSLEER. The CDR3 consists of 21 residues. V gave up 2 bases and J gave up 2 bases, with 27 bases separating them. The CDR3 here is CASSQLFGPNPQTLNTGELFF. The CDR3 DNA is TGCGCCAGCAGCCAACTTTTTGGACCAAATCCCCAGACACTCAACACCGGGGAGCTGTTTTTT.

CDR3 sequence reads: CASSLRPSEGETQYF. The CDR3 DNA sequence: TGTGCCAGCAGCCTCAGACCCTCGGAGGGAGAGACCCAGTACTTC. This chain connects TRBV7-3 to TRBJ2-5; TRBD2 might be the D (6 bases). The V gene lost 5 bases and the J gene lost 4 bases, with 17 bases spanning the gap. Germline V gene lookup returns CDR1 SGHTA and CDR2 FQGTGA. This CDR3 comprises 15 residues. Supplemented by reference TRBV7-3 and TRBJ2-5, the full variable domain reads GAGVSQTPSNKVTEKGKYVELRCDPISGHTALYWYRQSLGQGPEFLIYFQGTGAADDSGLPNDRFFAVRPEGSVSTLKIQRTERGDSAVYLCASSLRPSEGETQYFGPGTRLLVL.

This clone appeared once. The chain couples TRBV10-3 to TRBJ1-1; D remains ambiguous. The CDR3 contains 14 residues. Trimming pared 3 bases from V and 2 bases from J, leaving 10 bases between. CDR1 and CDR2 from the germline V gene are ENHRY and SYGVKD. CDR3 sequence: CAISDRVSNTEAFF. CDR3 in DNA: TGTGCCATCAGTGATAGGGTATCAAACACTGAAGCTTTCTTT.

The V and J genes are TRBV3-1 (or the pseudogene TRBV3-2) and TRBJ1-6; D gene uncertain. CDR1 and CDR2 from the germline V gene are LGHDT and YNNKEL (reference sequence). This CDR3 is built from 12 residues. The V end was cut by 3 bases, the J end by 6 bases, with 3 bases between. This CDR3 reads CASSQLNSPLHF. In nucleotides, the CDR3 is TGTGCCAGCAGCCAGCTTAATTCACCCCTCCACTTT.

The V call is TRBV2, the J call TRBJ2-3, with a weak D call TRBD1 (5 bases). The CDR3 consists of 12 residues. V lost 6 bases, J lost 3 bases, and 7 bases lay in between. The germline V gene has CDR1 SNHLY and CDR2 FYNNEI. The CDR3 DNA is TGTGCCAGCAGAACAGGAACAGATACGCAGTATTTT. It codes for CASRTGTDTQYF. The whole variable domain, remainder taken from reference TRBV2 and TRBJ2-3, is EPEVTQTPSHQVTQMGQEVILRCVPISNHLYFYWYRQILGQKVEFLVSFYNNEISEKSEIFDDQFSVERPDGSNFTLKIRSTKLEDSAMYFCASRTGTDTQYFGPGTRLTVL.

The V call is TRBV7-2, the J call TRBJ2-5; a possible D gene is TRBD1 (6 bases). The CDR3 is 15 residues long. Trimming shortened V by 4 bases and J by 2 bases, and 14 bases separated the two germline ends. CDR1 SGHTA and CDR2 FQGNSA come from the germline V gene. CDR3 loop: CASSYRWGPQETQYF. Written as DNA, the CDR3 is TGTGCCAGCAGCTATCGATGGGGGCCTCAAGAGACCCAGTACTTC.

V gene TRBV7-2 combines with J gene TRBJ2-5, with TRBD1 matching over 7 bases. Germline V CDR1 and CDR2: SGHTA, FQGNSA. The CDR3 spans 14 residues. J gave up 7 bases and V 3 bases, and 8 bases lay outside the gene matches. The CDR3 DNA follows: TGTGCCAGCAGCTTCGGGACAGCCGGTGGGACCCAGTACTTC. Protein product: CASSFGTAGGTQYF.

This clone was counted only a few times. This chain uses TRBV5-4 with TRBJ1-2, with TRBD1 as a possible D gene (6 bases). This CDR3 spans 13 amino acids. In germline, CDR1 is SGHNT, CDR2 YYREEE (reference sequence). V shed 4 bases and J shed 4 bases, with 11 bases lying between them. CDR3 amino acids: CASSLTDSYGYTF. CDR3 nucleotide sequence: TGTGCCAGCAGCCTGACGGACAGCTATGGCTACACCTTC.

In DNA, the CDR3 is TGCGCCAGCAGCCTGGCACTTGGGGGCCTCTATGGCTACACCTTC. Its translation is CASSLALGGLYGYTF. J is TRBJ1-2 and V is TRBV5-1; perhaps TRBD1 as D (6 bases). CDR3 length: 15 residues. Germline CDR1 and CDR2: SGHRS and YFSETQ. Trimming cost V 4 bases and J 4 bases, with 17 bases left between them.

The chain links TRBV5-5 to TRBJ2-5; D perhaps matches TRBD1 (6 bases). Germline values: CDR1 SGHKS, CDR2 YYEKEE (reference sequence). V lost 4 bases, J lost 0 bases, and 13 bases lay in between. The CDR3 spans 15 residues. The CDR3 is CASSGQILYQETQYF. The CDR3 DNA is TGTGCCAGCAGCGGACAGATTTTGTACCAAGAGACCCAGTACTTC. The full variable domain, completed using reference TRBV5-5 and TRBJ2-5, is DAGVTQSPTHLIKTRGQQVTLRCSPISGHKSVSWYQQVLGQGPQFIFQYYEKEERGRGNFPDRFSARQFPNYSSELNVNALLLGDSALYLCASSGQILYQETQYFGPGTRLLVL.

The chain links TRBV27 to TRBJ2-2; D remains ambiguous. The V end lost 6 bases, the J end lost 7 bases, and 12 bases lay between the germline ends. The CDR3 is 13 amino acids. From germline, CDR1 is MNHEY and CDR2 SMNVEV (reference sequence). The CDR3 spells CASRDFVGGELFF. CDR3 sequence (DNA): TGTGCCAGCAGGGATTTTGTCGGCGGGGAGCTGTTTTTT.